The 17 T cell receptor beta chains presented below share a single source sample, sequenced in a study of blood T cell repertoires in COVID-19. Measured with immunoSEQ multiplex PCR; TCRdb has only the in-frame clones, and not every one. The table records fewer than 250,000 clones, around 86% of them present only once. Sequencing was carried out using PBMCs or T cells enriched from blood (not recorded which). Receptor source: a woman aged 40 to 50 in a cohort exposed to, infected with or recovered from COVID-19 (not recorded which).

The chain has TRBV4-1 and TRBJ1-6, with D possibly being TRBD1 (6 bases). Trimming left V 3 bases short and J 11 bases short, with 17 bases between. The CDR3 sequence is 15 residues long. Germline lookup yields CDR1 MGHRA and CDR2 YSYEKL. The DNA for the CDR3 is TGCGCCAGCAGCCACCAAGGTAGTGGGGGCGCACCCCTCCACTTT. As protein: CASSHQGSGGAPLHF.

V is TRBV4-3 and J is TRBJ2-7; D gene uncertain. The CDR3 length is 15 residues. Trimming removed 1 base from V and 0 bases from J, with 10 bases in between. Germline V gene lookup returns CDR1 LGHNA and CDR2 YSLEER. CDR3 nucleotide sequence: TGCGCCAGCAGCCAAGGAGCTCTTAGCTCCTACGAGCAGTACTTC. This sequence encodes CASSQGALSSYEQYF.

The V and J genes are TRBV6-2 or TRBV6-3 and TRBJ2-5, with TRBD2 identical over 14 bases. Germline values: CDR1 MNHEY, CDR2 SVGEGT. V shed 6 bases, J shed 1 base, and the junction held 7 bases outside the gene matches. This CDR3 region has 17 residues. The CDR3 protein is CASSPGTSGSIQETQYF. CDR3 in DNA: TGTGCCAGCAGCCCCGGGACTAGCGGGAGTATCCAAGAGACCCAGTACTTC.

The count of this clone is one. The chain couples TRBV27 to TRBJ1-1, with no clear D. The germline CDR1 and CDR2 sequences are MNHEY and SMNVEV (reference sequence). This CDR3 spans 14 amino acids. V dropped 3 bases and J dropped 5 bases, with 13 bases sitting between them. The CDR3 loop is CASSLSRGATEAFF. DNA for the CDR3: TGTGCCAGCAGTTTGAGTCGGGGAGCAACTGAAGCTTTCTTT.

CDR3 protein: CASSFSRSTDTQYF. The CDR3 nucleotides are TGTGCCAGCAGCTTCTCGAGAAGCACAGATACGCAGTATTTT. The rearrangement joins TRBV11-3 to TRBJ2-3; D remains unclear. CDR1 is SGHNT and CDR2 is YENEEA in the germline V gene. The length of the CDR3 is 14 residues. Trimming cost V 3 bases and J 0 bases, with 7 bases left between them.

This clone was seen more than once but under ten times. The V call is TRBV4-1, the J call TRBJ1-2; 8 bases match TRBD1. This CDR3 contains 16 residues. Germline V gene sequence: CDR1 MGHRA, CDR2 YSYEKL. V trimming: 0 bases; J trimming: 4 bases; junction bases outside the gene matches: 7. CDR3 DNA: TGCGCCAGCAGCCAAGATCGATCCAGGGGGCTCTATGGCTACACCTTC. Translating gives CASSQDRSRGLYGYTF.

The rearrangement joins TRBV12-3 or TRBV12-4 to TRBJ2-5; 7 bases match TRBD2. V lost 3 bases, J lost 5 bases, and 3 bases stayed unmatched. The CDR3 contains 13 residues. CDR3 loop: CASSFLGGETQYF. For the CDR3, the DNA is TGTGCCAGCAGTTTTTTGGGGGGGGAGACCCAGTACTTC.

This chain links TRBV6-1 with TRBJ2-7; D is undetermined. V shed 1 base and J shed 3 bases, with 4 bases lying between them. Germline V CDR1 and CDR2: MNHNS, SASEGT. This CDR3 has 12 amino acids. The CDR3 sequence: CASSEGGYEQYF. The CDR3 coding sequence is TGTGCCAGCAGTGAAGGCGGCTACGAGCAGTACTTC.

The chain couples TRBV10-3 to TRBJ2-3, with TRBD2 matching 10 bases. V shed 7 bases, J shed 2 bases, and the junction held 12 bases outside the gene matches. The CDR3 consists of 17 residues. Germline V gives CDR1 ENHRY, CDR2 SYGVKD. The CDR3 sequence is CAITSRERGGFTDTQYF. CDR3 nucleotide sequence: TGTGCCATCACCTCGAGGGAGCGGGGGGGATTCACAGATACGCAGTATTTT.

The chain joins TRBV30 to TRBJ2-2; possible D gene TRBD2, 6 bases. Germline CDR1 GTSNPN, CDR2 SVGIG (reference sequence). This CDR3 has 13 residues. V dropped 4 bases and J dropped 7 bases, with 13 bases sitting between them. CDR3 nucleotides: TGTGCCTGGAATTTCGGGGGAGGCGGGGAGCTGTTTTTT. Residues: CAWNFGGGGELFF.

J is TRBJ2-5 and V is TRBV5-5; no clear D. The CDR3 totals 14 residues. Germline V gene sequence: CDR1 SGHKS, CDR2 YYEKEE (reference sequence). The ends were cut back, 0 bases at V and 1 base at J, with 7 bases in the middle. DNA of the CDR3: TGTGCCAGCAGCTTGGCGCGGATCCAAGAGACCCAGTACTTC. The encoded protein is CASSLARIQETQYF.

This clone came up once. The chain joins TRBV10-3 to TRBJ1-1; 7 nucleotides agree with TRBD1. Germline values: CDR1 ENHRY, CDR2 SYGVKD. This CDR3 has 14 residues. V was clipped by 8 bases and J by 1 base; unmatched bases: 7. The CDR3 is CAIVPDRTNTEAFF. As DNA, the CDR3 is TGTGCCATCGTCCCGGACAGGACGAACACTGAAGCTTTCTTT.

CDR3 in DNA: TGTGCCAGCAGTGAAGCCGGCTTTGGACAGAAGTATGGCTACACCTTC. Its translation: CASSEAGFGQKYGYTF. This chain uses TRBV6-1 with TRBJ1-2, with D possibly being TRBD1 (6 bases). This CDR3 is built from 16 residues. The V gene's germline CDR1 is MNHNS and CDR2 SASEGT. The V end lost 0 bases, the J end lost 5 bases, and 16 bases lay between the germline ends.

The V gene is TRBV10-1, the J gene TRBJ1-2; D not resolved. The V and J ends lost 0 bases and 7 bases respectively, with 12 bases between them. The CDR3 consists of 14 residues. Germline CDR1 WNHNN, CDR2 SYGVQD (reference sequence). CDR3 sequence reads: CASSESRRAVGYTF. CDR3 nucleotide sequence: TGCGCCAGCAGTGAGTCCCGGCGGGCAGTTGGCTACACCTTC.

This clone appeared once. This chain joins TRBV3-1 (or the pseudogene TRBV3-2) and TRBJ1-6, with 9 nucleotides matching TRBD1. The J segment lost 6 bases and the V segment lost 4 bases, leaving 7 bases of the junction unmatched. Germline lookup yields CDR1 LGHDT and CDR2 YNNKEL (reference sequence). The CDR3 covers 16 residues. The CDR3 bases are TGTGCCAGCAGCCTCACGGACAGGGGAAGTAATTCACCCCTCCACTTT. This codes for CASSLTDRGSNSPLHF.

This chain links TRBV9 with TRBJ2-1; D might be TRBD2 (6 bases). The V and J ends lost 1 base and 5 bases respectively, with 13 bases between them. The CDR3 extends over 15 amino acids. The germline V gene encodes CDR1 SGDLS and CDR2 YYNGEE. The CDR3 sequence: CASSVPGGPHNEQFF. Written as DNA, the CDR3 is TGTGCCAGCAGCGTACCCGGAGGGCCCCACAATGAGCAGTTCTTC. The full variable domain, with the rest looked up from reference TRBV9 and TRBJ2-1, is DSGVTQTPKHLITATGQRVTLRCSPRSGDLSVYWYQQSLDQGLQFLIQYYNGEERAKGNILERFSAQQFPDLHSELNLSSLELGDSALYFCASSVPGGPHNEQFFGPGTRLTVL.

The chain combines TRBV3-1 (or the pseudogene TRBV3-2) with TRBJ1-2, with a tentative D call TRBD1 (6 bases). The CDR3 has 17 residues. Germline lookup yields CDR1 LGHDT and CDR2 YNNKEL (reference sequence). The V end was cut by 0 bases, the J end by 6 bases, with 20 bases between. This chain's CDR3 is CASSQDHVGTRVNGYTF. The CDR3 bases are TGTGCCAGCAGCCAAGACCACGTAGGGACACGGGTTAATGGCTACACCTTC.